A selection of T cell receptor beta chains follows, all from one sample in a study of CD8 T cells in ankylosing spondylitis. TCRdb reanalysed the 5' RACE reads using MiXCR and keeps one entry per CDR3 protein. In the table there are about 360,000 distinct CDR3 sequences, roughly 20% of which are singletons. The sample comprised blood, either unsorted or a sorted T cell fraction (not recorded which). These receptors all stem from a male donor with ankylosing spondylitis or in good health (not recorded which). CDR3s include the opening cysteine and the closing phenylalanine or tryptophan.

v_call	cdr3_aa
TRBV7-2	CASSLIAGASYEQYF
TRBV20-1	CSARGSLAGEVNEQFF
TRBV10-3	CAISESPAGVNDQYF
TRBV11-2	CASSLVRAGELFF
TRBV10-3	CAISAGSSYEQYF
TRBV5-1	CASSLLGRGSSGELFF
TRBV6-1	CASSPVDGYYGYTF
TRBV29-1	CSVVAQETQYF
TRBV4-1	CASSQDAWGTDTQYF
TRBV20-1	CSARDLGGTGPSEQYF
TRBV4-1	CASSRLALAGVANEQFF